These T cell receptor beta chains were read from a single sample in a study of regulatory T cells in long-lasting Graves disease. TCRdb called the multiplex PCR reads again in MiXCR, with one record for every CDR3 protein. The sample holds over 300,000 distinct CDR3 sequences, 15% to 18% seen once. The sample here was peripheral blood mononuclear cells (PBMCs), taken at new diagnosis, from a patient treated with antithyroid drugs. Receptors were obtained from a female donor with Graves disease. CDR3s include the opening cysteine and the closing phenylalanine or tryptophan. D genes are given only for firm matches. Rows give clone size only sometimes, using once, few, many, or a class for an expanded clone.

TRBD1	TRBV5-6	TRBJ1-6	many	CASSGGTGLNSPLHF	TGTGCCAGCAGCGGGGGGACAGGGCTGAATTCACCCCTCCACTTT
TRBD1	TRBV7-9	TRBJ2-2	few	CASSLTADRAAGELFF	TGTGCCAGCAGCTTAACCGCGGACAGGGCGGCCGGGGAGCTGTTTTTT
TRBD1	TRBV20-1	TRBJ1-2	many	CSALWQGDYGYTF	TGCAGTGCACTTTGGCAGGGGGACTATGGCTACACCTTC
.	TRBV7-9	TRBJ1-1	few	CAGSPWQGIRNTEAFF	TGTGCCGGCAGCCCCTGGCAGGGGATAAGGAACACTGAAGCTTTCTTT
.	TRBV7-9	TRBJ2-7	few	CASSLVLDLRTNYEQYF	TGTGCCAGCAGCTTAGTACTAGACCTCCGGACCAACTACGAGCAGTACTTC
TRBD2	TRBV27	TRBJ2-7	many	CASSKSLAGGYEQYF	TGTGCCAGCAGTAAATCACTAGCGGGAGGTTACGAGCAGTACTTC
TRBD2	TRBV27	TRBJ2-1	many	CASSFITAGGSSYNEQFF	TGTGCCAGCAGTTTCATAACGGCGGGAGGGAGCTCCTACAATGAGCAGTTCTTC
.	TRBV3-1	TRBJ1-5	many	CASSQWLHQPQHF	TGTGCCAGCAGCCAATGGTTACATCAGCCCCAGCATTTT
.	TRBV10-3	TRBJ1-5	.	CAISGGHLYSNQPQHF	TGTGCCATCAGTGGCGGACACCTCTATAGCAATCAGCCCCAGCATTTT
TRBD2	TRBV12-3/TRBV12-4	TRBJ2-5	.	CASSPTSGMRETQYF	TGTGCCAGCAGCCCGACTAGCGGGATGCGAGAGACCCAGTACTTC
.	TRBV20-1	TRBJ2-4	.	CSAGPGWGENIQYF	TGCAGTGCGGGACCAGGGTGGGGCGAAAACATTCAGTACTTC
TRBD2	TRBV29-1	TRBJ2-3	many	CSVTKAGGTDTQYF	TGCAGCGTGACCAAAGCGGGAGGTACAGATACGCAGTATTTT
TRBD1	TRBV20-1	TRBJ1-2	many	CSASKGTVYGYTF	TGCAGTGCTTCAAAAGGGACAGTCTATGGCTACACCTTC
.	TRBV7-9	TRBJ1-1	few	CASRSPDPLRRTEAFF	TGTGCCAGCAGGTCCCCCGACCCCTTACGGCGCACTGAAGCTTTCTTT
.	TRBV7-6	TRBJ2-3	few	CASSQLPANTQYF	TGTGCCAGCAGCCAACTCCCGGCGAATACGCAGTATTTT
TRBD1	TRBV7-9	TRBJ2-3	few	CAVPGQNTDTQYF	TGTGCAGTACCGGGACAGAACACAGATACGCAGTATTTT
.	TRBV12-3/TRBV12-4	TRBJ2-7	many	CASSLVTTRGEQYF	TGTGCCAGCAGTTTAGTAACTACCCGCGGGGAGCAGTACTTC
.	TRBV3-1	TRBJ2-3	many	CASSRQASTDTQYF	TGTGCCAGCAGTCGACAGGCTAGCACAGATACGCAGTATTTT
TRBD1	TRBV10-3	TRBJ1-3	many	CAISEPGQGAGNTIYF	TGTGCCATCAGTGAACCGGGACAGGGCGCTGGAAACACCATATATTTT
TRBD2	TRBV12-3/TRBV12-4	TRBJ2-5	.	CASSLATGLAETQYF	TGTGCCAGCAGTTTAGCTACTGGACTAGCTGAGACCCAGTACTTC
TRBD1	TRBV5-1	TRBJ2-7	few	CASSLDGQGEQYF	TGCGCCAGCAGCTTGGACGGACAGGGTGAGCAGTACTTC
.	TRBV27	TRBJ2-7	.	CASSLVGGRFYEQYF	TGTGCCAGCAGTTTAGTCGGTGGGAGGTTCTACGAGCAGTACTTC
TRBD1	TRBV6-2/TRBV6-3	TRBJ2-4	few	CASSSGQTDLLAKNIQYF	TGTGCCAGCAGTTCGGGACAGACGGACCTTTTAGCCAAAAACATTCAGTACTTC
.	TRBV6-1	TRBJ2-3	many	CASSEGREGPDTQYF	TGTGCCAGCAGTGAGGGGCGAGAGGGCCCAGATACGCAGTATTTT
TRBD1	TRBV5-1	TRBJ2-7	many	CASRIGTGNEQYF	TGCGCCAGCAGAATCGGGACAGGAAACGAGCAGTACTTC
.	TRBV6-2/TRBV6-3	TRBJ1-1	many	CASSYGRSDTEAFF	TGTGCCAGCAGTTACGGCCGAAGCGACACTGAAGCTTTCTTT
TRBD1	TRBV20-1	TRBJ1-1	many	CSALQGATEAFF	TGCAGTGCGCTACAGGGGGCCACTGAAGCTTTCTTT
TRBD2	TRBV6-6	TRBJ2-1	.	CASSYSSGGGTYNEQFF	TGTGCCAGCAGTTACTCGTCGGGGGGGGGCACCTACAATGAGCAGTTCTTC
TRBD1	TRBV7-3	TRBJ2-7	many	CASSTTGKHEQYF	TGTGCCAGCAGCACGACAGGGAAACACGAGCAGTACTTC
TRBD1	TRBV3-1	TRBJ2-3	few	CASSRGQGGPPSVTQYF	TGTGCCAGCAGCCGGGGACAGGGGGGACCCCCTTCGGTTACGCAGTATTTT
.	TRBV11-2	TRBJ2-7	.	CASSHGRGALGSHEQYF	TGTGCCAGCAGCCACGGACGGGGGGCCCTAGGGTCCCACGAGCAGTACTTC
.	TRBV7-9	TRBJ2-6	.	CASSLLRTWRSGANVLTF	TGTGCCAGCAGCTTATTGCGGACTTGGCGCTCTGGGGCCAACGTCCTGACTTTC
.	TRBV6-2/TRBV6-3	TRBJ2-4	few	CASSLDGRNIQYF	TGTGCCAGCAGCTTGGACGGAAGAAACATTCAGTACTTC
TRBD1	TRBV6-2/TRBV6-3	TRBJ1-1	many	CASSYRDRGRHEAFF	TGTGCCAGCAGTTACCGGGACAGGGGGCGACATGAAGCTTTCTTT
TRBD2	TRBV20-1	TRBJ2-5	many	CSACEAGVGETQYF	TGCAGTGCTTGTGAAGCGGGAGTTGGGGAGACCCAGTACTTC
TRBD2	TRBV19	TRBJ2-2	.	CASRPGTSGAGELFF	TGTGCCAGTAGACCCGGGACTAGCGGGGCTGGGGAGCTGTTTTTT
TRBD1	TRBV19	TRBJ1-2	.	CASSIVAGQQTFYGYTF	TGTGCCAGTAGTATAGTCGCGGGACAGCAAACCTTTTATGGCTACACCTTC
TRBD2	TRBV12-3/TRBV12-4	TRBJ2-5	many	CASNQGLAMETQYF	TGTGCCAGCAACCAAGGACTAGCGATGGAGACCCAATACTTC